A single sample gave rise to the 17 T cell receptor beta chains below, sequenced in a study of identical twins (dated by TCRdb to the mid-2010s). Libraries were prepared through 5' RACE. The instrument given in TCRdb is Illumina HiSeq 2000. TCRdb's own reprocessing of the public reads used fastp at Q25 and MiXCR and kept productive beta chains. Every entry covers one CDR3 protein and lists the most common genes and DNA from its rows. For this sample the table gives approximately 690,000 distinct CDR3 sequences, of which over 5% were detected only once. Of the sample, about 1.8% falls within the top ten clones. The sample was naive T cells sorted from blood. The sample's cell subset or site label, decoded: cells isolated with a human naive T-cell isolation kit. The receptor source for this set is a man younger than 35 in good health.

This clonotype was counted many times. The V call is TRBV20-1, the J call TRBJ2-3; 14 nucleotides agree with TRBD2. The CDR3 contains 19 residues. Germline trimming cut 5 bases from V and 2 bases from J; bases unmatched to any gene: 15. Germline loops: CDR1 DFQATT, CDR2 SNEGSKA (reference sequence). CDR3 bases: TGCAGTGCTCCACATCCGGGACTAGCGGGAGCAACTCCCACAGATACGCAGTATTTT. Its protein product is CSAPHPGLAGATPTDTQYF.

This clonotype has at least ten counts. The rearrangement links TRBV4-1 to TRBJ2-3; TRBD2 matches 11 bases. CDR3 size: 17 residues. Losses at the gene ends were 0 bases for V and 6 bases for J; bases not matched to a gene: 8. Germline V CDR1 and CDR2: MGHRA, YSYEKL. In nucleotides, the CDR3 is TGCGCCAGCAGCCAAGATGGAGGTAGCGGGAGGGCGGATACGCAGTATTTT. As protein: CASSQDGGSGRADTQYF.

The chain carries TRBV24-1 and TRBJ2-5; TRBD2 might be the D (6 bases). Germline CDR1 is KGHDR and CDR2 is SFDVKD. The CDR3 contains 14 residues. The V end lost 3 bases, the J end lost 7 bases, and 14 bases lay between the germline ends. CDR3 bases: TGTGCCACCAGTGATCTTGACGGGCGGGGGACCCAGTACTTC. Protein product: CATSDLDGRGTQYF.

This clonotype came up a few times. The CDR3: CASSQRQFVEAFF. The CDR3 DNA reads as TGTGCCAGCAGCCAAAGACAGTTTGTCGAAGCTTTCTTT. V usage is TRBV7-9 and J usage is TRBJ1-1; possible D gene TRBD1, 5 bases. V shed 5 bases and J shed 8 bases, with 15 bases lying between them. Germline V gives CDR1 SEHNR, CDR2 FQNEAQ (reference sequence). The length of the CDR3 is 13 residues. The entire variable domain, with the rest obtained from reference TRBV7-9 and TRBJ1-1, is as follows: DTGVSQNPRHKITKRGQNVTFRCDPISEHNRLYWYRQTLGQGPEFLTYFQNEAQLEKSRLLSDRFSAERPKGSFSTLEIQRTEQGDSAMYLCASSQRQFVEAFFGQGTRLTVV.

This clonotype has at least ten counts. This rearrangement joins TRBV12-3 or TRBV12-4 to TRBJ2-1; TRBD2 might be the D (6 bases). The CDR3 is 14 residues long. The V and J ends lost 3 bases and 3 bases respectively, with 9 bases between them. The CDR3 coding sequence is TGTGCCAGCAGTTTGCCGCGGGGCTACAATGAGCAGTTCTTC. This encodes CASSLPRGYNEQFF.

This clonotype was counted only a few times. The V call is TRBV5-6, the J call TRBJ2-1; D not certain. With 2 bases removed from V and 5 bases from J, the gap between germline ends came to 11 bases. Per the germline V gene, CDR1 is SGHDT and CDR2 is YYEEEE. There are 14 residues in the CDR3. The CDR3 region is CASSFVGLDNEQFF. The CDR3 bases are TGTGCCAGCAGCTTCGTAGGGCTCGACAATGAGCAGTTCTTC. Based on the CDR3 plus reference TRBV5-6 and TRBJ2-1, the full variable domain is DAGVTQSPTHLIKTRGQQVTLRCSPKSGHDTVSWYQQALGQGPQFIFQYYEEEERQRGNFPDRFSGHQFPNYSSELNVNALLLGDSALYLCASSFVGLDNEQFFGPGTRLTVL.

V usage is TRBV14 and J usage is TRBJ1-3; the D is unclear. The V end was cut by 8 bases, the J end by 0 bases, with 14 bases between. This CDR3 has 15 amino acids. Per the germline V gene, CDR1 is SGHDN and CDR2 is FVKESK. CDR3 sequence (DNA): TGTGCCAGCGGTGGGTCAGCCCTCTCTGGAAACACCATATATTTT. Its translation: CASGGSALSGNTIYF.

This clonotype was found many times. The chain is built from TRBV27 and TRBJ2-5, with D possibly being TRBD2 (5 bases). Per the germline V gene, CDR1 is MNHEY and CDR2 is SMNVEV (reference sequence). There are 14 residues in the CDR3. Between the trimmed V and J ends, which lost 4 bases and 0 bases, there was a span of 9 bases. Written as DNA, the CDR3 is TGTGCCAGCAGTTGGCTCGGGGACCAAGAGACCCAGTACTTC. It specifies CASSWLGDQETQYF.

The sample holds many counts of this clonotype. The V call is TRBV5-5, the J call TRBJ2-4; a possible D gene is TRBD2 (6 bases). The CDR3 covers 16 residues. Germline CDR1 and CDR2: SGHKS and YYEKEE (reference sequence). Between the trimmed V and J ends, which lost 4 bases and 0 bases, there was a span of 14 bases. CDR3 coding DNA: TGTGCCAGCAGCCCGGCCGGGACTCTAGCCAAAAACATTCAGTACTTC. It specifies CASSPAGTLAKNIQYF.

This clonotype was counted many times. Germline is not matched at one junction end, which may reflect a read error. J is TRBJ1-1 and V is TRBV29-1, with D hard to call. CDR1 is SQVTM, CDR2 ANQGSEA, per germline. The CDR3 has 13 amino acids. The CDR3 protein is CSVEGKMNTEAFF. In nucleotides, the CDR3 is TGCAGCGTCGAAGGGAAAATGAACACTGAAGCTTTCTTT.

This clonotype turned up a few times. V is TRBV29-1 and J is TRBJ1-2; 9 nucleotides agree with TRBD1. The CDR3 loop spans 14 amino acids. J gave up 3 bases and V 5 bases, and 7 bases lay outside the gene matches. The germline V gene has CDR1 SQVTM and CDR2 ANQGSEA. The CDR3 DNA follows: TGCAGCGTTCCGGGACAGGGTGCTTACTATGGCTACACCTTC. It encodes CSVPGQGAYYGYTF.

The sample holds a few counts of this clonotype. The rearrangement links TRBV29-1 to TRBJ2-5; D not resolved. CDR1 and CDR2 (germline): SQVTM, ANQGSEA. V dropped 4 bases and J dropped 1 base, with 10 bases sitting between them. The CDR3 totals 13 residues. The CDR3 is CSVASETQETQYF. CDR3 coding DNA: TGCAGCGTTGCAAGCGAGACCCAAGAGACCCAGTACTTC.

This clonotype was recorded at least ten times. The chain carries TRBV11-3 and TRBJ2-2; 8 nucleotides line up with TRBD1. This CDR3 has 14 residues. Germline assignment: CDR1 SGHNT and CDR2 YENEEA. Trimming took 7 bases from V and 6 from J; bases not matched to a gene: 7. The CDR3 spells CASTGQGMSGELFF. Written as DNA, the CDR3 is TGTGCCAGCACCGGACAGGGCATGTCCGGGGAGCTGTTTTTT.

This clonotype showed up many times. The V gene is TRBV28, the J gene TRBJ1-4; no definite D call. V was shortened by 5 bases and J by 0 bases, with 7 bases between the two germline ends. The CDR3 spans 14 residues. Germline values: CDR1 MDHEN, CDR2 SYDVKM. CDR3 region: CASSPIATNEKLFF. DNA of the CDR3: TGTGCCAGCAGTCCAATCGCAACTAATGAAAAACTGTTTTTT.

This clonotype was counted a few times. V is TRBV5-5 and J is TRBJ2-1; 8 bases line up with TRBD2. V gave up 1 base and J gave up 6 bases; unmatched junction bases: 15. This CDR3 contains 18 residues. The germline CDR1 and CDR2 sequences are SGHKS and YYEKEE (reference sequence). For the CDR3, the DNA is TGTGCCAGCAGCTTGCAACCGAAAAGCGGGAGTCGGGCCAATGAGCAGTTCTTC. This sequence encodes CASSLQPKSGSRANEQFF.

The J gene is TRBJ2-1, the V gene TRBV29-1, with 7 bases that match TRBD2. With V trimmed by 3 bases and J by 0 bases, 2 bases remained unmatched. Looked up from germline, CDR1 is SQVTM and CDR2 is ANQGSEA. This CDR3 is 14 amino acids long. CDR3 nucleotides: TGCAGCGTTGACCGGACTAGCTCCTACAATGAGCAGTTCTTC. It translates to CSVDRTSSYNEQFF.

Ten or more counts support this clonotype. This chain links TRBV12-3 or TRBV12-4 with TRBJ2-2; D is perhaps TRBD2 (6 bases). Trimming took off 11 bases at V and 0 bases at J, with 13 bases between the two ends. CDR3 length equals 14 residues. DNA of the CDR3: TGTGCCGCGGGGAGACAGTCGAACACCGGGGAGCTGTTTTTT. This sequence encodes CAAGRQSNTGELFF.